This T cell receptor (beta chain) originates from a study of control samples from healthy donors and cancer patients. A single count supports this clone. V shed 6 bases and J shed 4 bases, with 19 bases lying between them. The CDR3 has 15 residues. Germline values: CDR1 MNHEY, CDR2 SVGAGI. Profiled with immunoSEQ multiplex PCR; TCRdb holds only in-frame clones, not every one. The profile covers about 76,000 clones, with around 86% appearing a single time and roughly a tenth taken by the ten largest. The chain combines TRBV6-5 with TRBJ2-7, with D perhaps TRBD2 (7 bases). Sequencing was carried out using PBMCs. The TCR sequence derives from a woman between 50 and 59 years old with colorectal cancer. This CDR3 reads CASRKMKGGPYEQYV. Here the CDR3 DNA reads TGTGCCAGCAGAAAAATGAAGGGGGGGCCGTACGAGCAGTACGTC.